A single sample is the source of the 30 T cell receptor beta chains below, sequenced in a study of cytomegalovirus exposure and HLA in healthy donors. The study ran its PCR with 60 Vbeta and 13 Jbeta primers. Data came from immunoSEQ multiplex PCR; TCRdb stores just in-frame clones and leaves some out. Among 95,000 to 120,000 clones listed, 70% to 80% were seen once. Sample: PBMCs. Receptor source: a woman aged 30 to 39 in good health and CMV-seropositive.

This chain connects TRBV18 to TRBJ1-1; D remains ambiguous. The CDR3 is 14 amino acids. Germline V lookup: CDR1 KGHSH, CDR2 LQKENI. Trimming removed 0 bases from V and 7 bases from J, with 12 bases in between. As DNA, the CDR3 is TGTGCCAGCTCACCACCGGCGGAGAGTATTGAAGCTTTCTTT. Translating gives CASSPPAESIEAFF.

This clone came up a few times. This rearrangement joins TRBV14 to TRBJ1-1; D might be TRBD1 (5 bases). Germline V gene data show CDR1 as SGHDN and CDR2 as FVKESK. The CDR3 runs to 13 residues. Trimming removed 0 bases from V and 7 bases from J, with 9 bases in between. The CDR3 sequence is CASSQDRQREAFF. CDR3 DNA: TGTGCCAGCAGCCAAGATCGACAGCGTGAAGCTTTCTTT.

The CDR3: CASSPNGRGSYEQYF. Here the CDR3 DNA reads TGTGCCAGTTCTCCAAATGGGAGGGGCTCCTACGAGCAGTACTTC. This chain links TRBV19 with TRBJ2-7; 7 positions agree with TRBD2. The CDR3 covers 15 residues. J lost 0 bases, V lost 8 bases, and 10 bases had no gene match. Germline CDR1 is LNHDA and CDR2 is SQIVND (reference sequence). Looking up the rest from reference TRBV19 and TRBJ2-7 gives the full variable domain: DGGITQSPKYLFRKEGQNVTLSCEQNLNHDAMYWYRQDPGQGLRLIYYSQIVNDFQKGDIAEGYSVSREKKESFPLTVTSAQKNPTAFYLCASSPNGRGSYEQYFGPGTRLTVT.

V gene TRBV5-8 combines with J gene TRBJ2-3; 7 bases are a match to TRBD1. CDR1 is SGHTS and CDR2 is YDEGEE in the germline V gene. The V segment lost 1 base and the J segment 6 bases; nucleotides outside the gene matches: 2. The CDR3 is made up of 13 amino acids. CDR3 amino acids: CASSLTGADTQYF. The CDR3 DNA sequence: TGTGCCAGCAGCTTGACAGGGGCCGATACGCAGTATTTT. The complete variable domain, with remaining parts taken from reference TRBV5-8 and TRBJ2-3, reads EAGVTQSPTHLIKTRGQQATLRCSPISGHTSVYWYQQALGLGLQFLLWYDEGEERNRGNFPPRFSGRQFPNYSSELNVNALELEDSALYLCASSLTGADTQYFGPGTRLTVL.

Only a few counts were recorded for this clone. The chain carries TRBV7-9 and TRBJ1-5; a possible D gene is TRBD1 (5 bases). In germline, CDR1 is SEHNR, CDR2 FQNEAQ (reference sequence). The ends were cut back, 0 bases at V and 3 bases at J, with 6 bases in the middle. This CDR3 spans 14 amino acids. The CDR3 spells CASSLATANQPQHF. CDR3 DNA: TGTGCCAGCAGCTTAGCGACAGCCAATCAGCCCCAGCATTTT.

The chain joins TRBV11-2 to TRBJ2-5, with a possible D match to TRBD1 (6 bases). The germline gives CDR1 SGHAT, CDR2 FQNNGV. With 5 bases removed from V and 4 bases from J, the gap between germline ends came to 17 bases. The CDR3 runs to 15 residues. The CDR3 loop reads CASSRQVTVGETQYF. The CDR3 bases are TGTGCCAGCAGCAGACAGGTCACCGTGGGAGAGACCCAGTACTTC.

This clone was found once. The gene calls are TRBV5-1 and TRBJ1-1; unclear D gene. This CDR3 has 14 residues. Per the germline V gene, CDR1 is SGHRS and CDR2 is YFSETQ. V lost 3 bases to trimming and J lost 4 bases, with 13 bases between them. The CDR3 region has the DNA TGCGCCAGCAGCTCGAGTATGAGTCTCACTGAAGCTTTCTTT. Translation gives CASSSSMSLTEAFF.

DNA for the CDR3: TGTGCCAGCACCCGCCAGGGGGCAACTAATGAAAAACTGTTTTTT. Translation gives CASTRQGATNEKLFF. This chain uses TRBV7-9 with TRBJ1-4; 7 bases line up with TRBD1. The CDR3 is made up of 15 amino acids. CDR1 is SEHNR and CDR2 is FQNEAQ in the germline V gene (reference sequence). The V and J ends lost 7 bases and 0 bases, in that order; junction bases with no gene match: 5. The variable domain in full, with the rest retrieved from reference TRBV7-9 and TRBJ1-4, is DTGVSQNPRHKITKRGQNVTFRCDPISEHNRLYWYRQTLGQGPEFLTYFQNEAQLEKSRLLSDRFSAERPKGSFSTLEIQRTEQGDSAMYLCASTRQGATNEKLFFGSGTQLSVL.

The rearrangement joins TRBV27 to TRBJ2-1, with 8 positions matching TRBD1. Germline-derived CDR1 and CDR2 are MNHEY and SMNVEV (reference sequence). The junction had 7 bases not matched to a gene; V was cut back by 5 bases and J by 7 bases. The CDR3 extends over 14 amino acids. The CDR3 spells CASSNRDRPNEQFF. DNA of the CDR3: TGTGCCAGCAGTAACCGGGACAGGCCTAATGAGCAGTTCTTC.

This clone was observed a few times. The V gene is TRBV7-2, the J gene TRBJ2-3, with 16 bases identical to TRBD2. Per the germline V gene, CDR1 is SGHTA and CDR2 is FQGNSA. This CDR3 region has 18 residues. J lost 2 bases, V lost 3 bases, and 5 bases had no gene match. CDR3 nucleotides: TGTGCCAGCAGCTTGGGACTAGCGGGAGGGCGGGTCACAGATACGCAGTATTTT. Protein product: CASSLGLAGGRVTDTQYF.

The CDR3 nucleotides read TGTGCCAGCAGCTTGCTGATCGACAGGGGTGATGGCTACACCTTC. It codes for CASSLLIDRGDGYTF. The chain uses TRBV7-9 and TRBJ1-2, with 8 bases aligning to TRBD1. Germline trimming cut 3 bases from V and 6 bases from J; bases unmatched to any gene: 9. In germline, CDR1 is SEHNR, CDR2 FQNEAQ (reference sequence). This CDR3 comprises 15 residues.

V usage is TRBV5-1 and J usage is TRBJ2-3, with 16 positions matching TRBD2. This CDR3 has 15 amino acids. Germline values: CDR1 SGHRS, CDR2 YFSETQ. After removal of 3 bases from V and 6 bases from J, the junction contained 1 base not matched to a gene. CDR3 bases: TGCGCCAGCAGCTCGGGACTAGCGGGGGGGGATACGCAGTATTTT. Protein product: CASSSGLAGGDTQYF. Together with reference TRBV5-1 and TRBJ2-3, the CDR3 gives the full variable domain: KAGVTQTPRYLIKTRGQQVTLSCSPISGHRSVSWYQQTPGQGLQFLFEYFSETQRNKGNFPGRFSGRQFSNSRSEMNVSTLELGDSALYLCASSSGLAGGDTQYFGPGTRLTVL.

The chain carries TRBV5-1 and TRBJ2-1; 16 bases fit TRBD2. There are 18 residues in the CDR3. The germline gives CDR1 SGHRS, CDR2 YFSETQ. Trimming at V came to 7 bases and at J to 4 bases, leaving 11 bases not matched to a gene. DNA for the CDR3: TGCGCCAGCTCGTCGGGACTAGCGGGGGGGCACGTTTACAATGAGCAGTTCTTC. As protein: CASSSGLAGGHVYNEQFF.

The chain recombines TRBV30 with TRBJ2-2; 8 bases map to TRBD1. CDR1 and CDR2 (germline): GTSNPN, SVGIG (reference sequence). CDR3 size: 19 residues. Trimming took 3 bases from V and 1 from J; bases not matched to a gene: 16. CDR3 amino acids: CAWSTRGPQVFENTGELFF. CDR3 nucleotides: TGTGCCTGGAGCACCAGGGGGCCGCAGGTATTCGAGAACACCGGGGAGCTGTTTTTT.

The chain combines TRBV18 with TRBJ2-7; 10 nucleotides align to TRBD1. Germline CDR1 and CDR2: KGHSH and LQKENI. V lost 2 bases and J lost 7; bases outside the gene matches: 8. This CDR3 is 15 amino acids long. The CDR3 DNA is TGTGCCAGCTCACCATCCGGGACAGGGGTAGGGGAGCAGTACTTC. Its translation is CASSPSGTGVGEQYF.

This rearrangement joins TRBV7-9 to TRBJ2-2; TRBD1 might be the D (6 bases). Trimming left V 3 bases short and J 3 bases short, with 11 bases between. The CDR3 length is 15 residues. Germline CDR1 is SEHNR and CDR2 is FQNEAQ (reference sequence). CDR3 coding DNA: TGTGCCAGCAGCTTTGGACAGTCAGACACCGGGGAGCTGTTTTTT. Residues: CASSFGQSDTGELFF.

The CDR3 DNA reads as TGTGCCAGCAGGAATCCTACAGGGCCCCGGGCTAATGAAAAACTGTTTTTT. The encoded protein is CASRNPTGPRANEKLFF. The V and J genes are TRBV2 and TRBJ1-4, with D possibly being TRBD1 (6 bases). This CDR3 region has 17 residues. Germline values: CDR1 SNHLY, CDR2 FYNNEI. V shed 6 bases and J shed 3 bases, with 20 bases lying between them.

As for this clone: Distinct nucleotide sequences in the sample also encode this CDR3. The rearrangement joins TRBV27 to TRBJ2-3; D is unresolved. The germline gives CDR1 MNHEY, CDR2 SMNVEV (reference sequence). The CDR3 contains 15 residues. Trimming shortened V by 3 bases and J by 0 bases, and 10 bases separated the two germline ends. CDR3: CASSLISGSTDTQYF. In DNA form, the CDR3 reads TGTGCCAGCAGTTTGATATCTGGCAGCACAGATACGCAGTATTTT.

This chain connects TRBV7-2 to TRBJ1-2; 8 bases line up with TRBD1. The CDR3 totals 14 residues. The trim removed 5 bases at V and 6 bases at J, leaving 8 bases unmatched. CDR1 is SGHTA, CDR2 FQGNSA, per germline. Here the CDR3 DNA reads TGTGCCAGCAGCGCCCACCCAGGGGGCAATGGCTACACCTTC. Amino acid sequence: CASSAHPGGNGYTF.

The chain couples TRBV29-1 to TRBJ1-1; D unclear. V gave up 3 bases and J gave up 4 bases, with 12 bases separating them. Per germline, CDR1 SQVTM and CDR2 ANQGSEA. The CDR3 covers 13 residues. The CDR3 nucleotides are TGCAGCGTTGAGGCCAGGATGGTCACTGAAGCTTTCTTT. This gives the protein CSVEARMVTEAFF.

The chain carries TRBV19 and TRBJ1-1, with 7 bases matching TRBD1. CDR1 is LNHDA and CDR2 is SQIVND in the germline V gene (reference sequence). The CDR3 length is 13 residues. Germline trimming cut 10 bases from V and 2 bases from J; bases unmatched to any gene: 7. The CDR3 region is CATRNRGNTEAFF. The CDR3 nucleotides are TGTGCCACCAGAAACAGGGGAAACACTGAAGCTTTCTTT.

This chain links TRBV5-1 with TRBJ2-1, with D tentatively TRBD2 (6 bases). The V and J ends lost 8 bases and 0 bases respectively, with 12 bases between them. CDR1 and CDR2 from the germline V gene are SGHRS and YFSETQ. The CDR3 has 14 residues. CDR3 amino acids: CASVADSSYNEQFF. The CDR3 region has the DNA TGCGCCAGTGTAGCGGATAGCTCCTACAATGAGCAGTTCTTC.

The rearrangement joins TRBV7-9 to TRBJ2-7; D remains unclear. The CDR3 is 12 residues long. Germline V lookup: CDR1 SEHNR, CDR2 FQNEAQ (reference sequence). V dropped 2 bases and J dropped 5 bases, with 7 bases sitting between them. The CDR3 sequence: CASSLRRNEQYF. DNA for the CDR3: TGTGCCAGCAGCTTACGCAGGAACGAGCAGTACTTC.

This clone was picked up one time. CDR3 in amino acids: CSAARGDYGYTF. In DNA, the CDR3 is TGCAGCGCTGCCCGGGGTGACTATGGCTACACCTTC. The rearrangement uses TRBV29-1 and TRBJ1-2; D is unresolved. V lost 7 bases and J 3 bases, leaving 12 bases between the germline ends. Germline V gene lookup returns CDR1 SQVTM and CDR2 ANQGSEA. The CDR3 covers 12 residues.

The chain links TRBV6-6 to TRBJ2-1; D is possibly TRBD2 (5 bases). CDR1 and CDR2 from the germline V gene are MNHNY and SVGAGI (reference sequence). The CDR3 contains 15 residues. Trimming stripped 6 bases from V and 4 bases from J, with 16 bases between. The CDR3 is CASSRPSEGYNEQFF. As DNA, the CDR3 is TGTGCCAGCAGCCGACCCTCCGAGGGATACAATGAGCAGTTCTTC.

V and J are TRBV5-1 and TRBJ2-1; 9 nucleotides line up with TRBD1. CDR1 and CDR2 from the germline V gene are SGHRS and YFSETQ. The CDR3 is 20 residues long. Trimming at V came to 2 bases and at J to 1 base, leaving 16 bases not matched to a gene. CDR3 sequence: CASSFQLDRGRSSSYNEQFF. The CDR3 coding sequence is TGCGCCAGCAGCTTTCAACTGGACAGGGGACGAAGCTCTTCCTACAATGAGCAGTTCTTC.

The CDR3 nucleotides read TGTGCCAGCAGCTTTACGGGACTAGCAGAGGAGCAGTACTTC. Translated, it gives CASSFTGLAEEQYF. V gene TRBV11-2 combines with J gene TRBJ2-7; 9 nucleotides align to TRBD2. This CDR3 spans 14 amino acids. Germline-derived CDR1 and CDR2 are SGHAT and FQNNGV. J was trimmed by 7 bases and V by 3 bases; bases with no gene match: 7.

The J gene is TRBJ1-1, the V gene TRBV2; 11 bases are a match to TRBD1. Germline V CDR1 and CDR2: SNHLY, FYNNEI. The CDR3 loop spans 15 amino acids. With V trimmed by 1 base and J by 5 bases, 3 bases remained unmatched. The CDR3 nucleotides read TGTGCCAGCAGTGAAGAGGGGACAGGGGGGACTGAAGCTTTCTTT. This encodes CASSEEGTGGTEAFF.

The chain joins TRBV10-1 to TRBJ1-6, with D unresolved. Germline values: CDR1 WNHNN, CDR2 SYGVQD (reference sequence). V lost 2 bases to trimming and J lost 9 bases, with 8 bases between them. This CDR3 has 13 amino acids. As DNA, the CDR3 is TGCGCCAGCAGTGAGATTGGACTTTCACCCCTCCACTTT. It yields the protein CASSEIGLSPLHF.

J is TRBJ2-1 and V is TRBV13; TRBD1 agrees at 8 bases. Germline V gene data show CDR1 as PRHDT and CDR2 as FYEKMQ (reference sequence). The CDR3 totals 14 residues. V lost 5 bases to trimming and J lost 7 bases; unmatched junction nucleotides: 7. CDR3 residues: CASSRTGQENEQFF. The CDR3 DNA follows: TGTGCCAGCAGCCGGACGGGACAGGAGAATGAGCAGTTCTTC. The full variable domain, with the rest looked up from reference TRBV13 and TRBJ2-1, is AAGVIQSPRHLIKEKRETATLKCYPIPRHDTVYWYQQGPGQDPQFLISFYEKMQSDKGSIPDRFSAQQFSDYHSELNMSSLELGDSALYFCASSRTGQENEQFFGPGTRLTVL.